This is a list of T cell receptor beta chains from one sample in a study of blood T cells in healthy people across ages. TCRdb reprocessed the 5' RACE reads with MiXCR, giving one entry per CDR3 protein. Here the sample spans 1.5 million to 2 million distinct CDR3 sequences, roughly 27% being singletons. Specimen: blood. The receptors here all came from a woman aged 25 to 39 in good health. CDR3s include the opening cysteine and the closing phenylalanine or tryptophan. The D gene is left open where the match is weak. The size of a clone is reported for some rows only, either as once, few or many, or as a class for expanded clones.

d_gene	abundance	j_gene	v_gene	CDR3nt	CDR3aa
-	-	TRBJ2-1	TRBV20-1	TGCAGTGCTATGTCCGGGGGGCCCTACAATGAGCAGTTCTTC	CSAMSGGPYNEQFF
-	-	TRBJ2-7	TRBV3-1	TGTGCCAGCAGCCAAGAACCCGCCAAGCAGTACTTC	CASSQEPAKQYF
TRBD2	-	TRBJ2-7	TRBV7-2	TGTGCCAGCAGCTTAGACGCGGGAGAGGTTTACGAGCAGTACTTC	CASSLDAGEVYEQYF
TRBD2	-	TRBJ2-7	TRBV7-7	TGTGCCAGCAGACCGCTAGCGGGAGGTCGAAATGAGCAGTACTTC	CASRPLAGGRNEQYF
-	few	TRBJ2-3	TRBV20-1	TGCAGTGCTCCGGGGGCAGCTAGCACAGATACGCAGTATTTT	CSAPGAASTDTQYF
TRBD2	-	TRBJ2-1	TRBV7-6	TGTGCCAGCAGGTCCGGGACTAGCAATGAGCAGTTCTTC	CASRSGTSNEQFF
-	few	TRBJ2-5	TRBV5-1	TGCGCCAGCAGCACCCTACCCCAAGAGACCCAGTACTTC	CASSTLPQETQYF
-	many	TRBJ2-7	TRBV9	TGTGCCAGCAGCTACAGGGTTGACTCCTACGAGCAGTACTTC	CASSYRVDSYEQYF
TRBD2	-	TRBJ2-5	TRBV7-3	TGTGCCAGCAGCCTGACTGGGACTAGCGGGGCCCTAGAGCAGTACTTC	CASSLTGTSGALEQYF
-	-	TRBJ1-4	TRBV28	TGTGCCAGCAGTTTATTCCGCACTGAAAAACTGTTTTTT	CASSLFRTEKLFF
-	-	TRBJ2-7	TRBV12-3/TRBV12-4	TGTGCCAGCAGTTTAGCAGGGCCCTTCGACGAGCAGTACTTC	CASSLAGPFDEQYF
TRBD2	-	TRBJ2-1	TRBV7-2	TGTGCCAGCAGTCTAGCGGGAGGGATAGAGACCCAGTTCTTC	CASSLAGGIETQFF
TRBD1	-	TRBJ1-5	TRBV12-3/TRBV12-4	TGTGCCAGCAGTTCGACAGGGAGGACCAATCAGCCCCAGCATTTT	CASSSTGRTNQPQHF
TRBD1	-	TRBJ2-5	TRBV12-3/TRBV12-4	TGTGCCAGCGGTCCGGGGACAGCCACCCAGACCCAGTACTTC	CASGPGTATQTQYF
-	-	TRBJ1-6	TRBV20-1	TGCAGTGCTAGAGTCGGCTCCCAGTTTGGTTCACCCCTCCACTTT	CSARVGSQFGSPLHF
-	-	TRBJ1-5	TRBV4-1	TGCGCCAGCAGCCAATTGTTTTTTAGCCATAGCAATCAGCCCCAGCATTTT	CASSQLFFSHSNQPQHF
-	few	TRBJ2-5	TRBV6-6	TGTGCCAGCAGCTCTAACAGGGCCTGGGATCAGCAGTACTTC	CASSSNRAWDQQYF
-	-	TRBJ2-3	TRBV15	TGTGCCACCAGCAGAACAGGGTCGGAGACAGATACGCAGTATTTT	CATSRTGSETDTQYF
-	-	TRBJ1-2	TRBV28	TGTGCCAGCAGTTCCACAAGGGTTGCGGTCCATGGCTACACCTTC	CASSSTRVAVHGYTF
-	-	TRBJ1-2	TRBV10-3	TGTGCCATCAGTGGGAGGGAACCGTCGGGCGGCTACACCTTC	CAISGREPSGGYTF
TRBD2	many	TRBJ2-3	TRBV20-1	TGCAGTGCTAGAGCCCGCGGGGGGGCCCGCACAGATACGCAGTATTTT	CSARARGGARTDTQYF
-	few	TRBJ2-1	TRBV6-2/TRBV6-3	TGTGCCAGCACCGACGCGGACTCATCACCGCTCAATGAGCAGTTCTTC	CASTDADSSPLNEQFF
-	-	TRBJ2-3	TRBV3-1	TGTGCCAGCAGCCAACCAAGGGGCACAGATACGCAGTATTTT	CASSQPRGTDTQYF
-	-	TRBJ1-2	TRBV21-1	TGTGCCAGCGGGACCGTGGGGGCGTACTATGGCTACACCTTC	CASGTVGAYYGYTF
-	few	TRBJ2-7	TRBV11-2	TGTGCCAGCAGCTCCCCTCCCTCGGGCAGGCAGCAGTACTTC	CASSSPPSGRQQYF
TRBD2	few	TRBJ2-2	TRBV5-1	TGCGCCACCACGGGACTAGCGGGAGAGACCGGGGAGCTGTTTTTT	CATTGLAGETGELFF
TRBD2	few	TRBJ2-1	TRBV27	TGTGCCAGCAGTTACACTAGCGGGAGGGCCGGGGGTGAGCAGTTCTTC	CASSYTSGRAGGEQFF
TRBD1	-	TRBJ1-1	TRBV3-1	TGTGCCAGCAGCACCCGGGACAGGGGATTCAACACTGAAGCTTTCTTT	CASSTRDRGFNTEAFF
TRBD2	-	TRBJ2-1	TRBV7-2	TGTGCCAGCAGCGTCCAGGCGGGAGGGCCGCATGAGCAGTTCTTC	CASSVQAGGPHEQFF
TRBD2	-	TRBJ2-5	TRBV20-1	TGCAGTGCTAGAGATATTAGCGGGAGTCGGGGAGATGAGCAGTACTTC	CSARDISGSRGDEQYF
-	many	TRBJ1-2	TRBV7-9	TGTGCCAGCAGCTTAGCAGATTTAAACTATGGCTACACCTTC	CASSLADLNYGYTF